The sequence of this TCR beta chain was determined in a study of T cells expressing NK-cell markers. Whole-study context: Sequencing of TCR beta repertoires drew on sorted CD3+CD56+NKG2C+, CD3+CD56+NKG2C- and CD3+CD56-NKG2C+ T cells.

The CDR3 is made up of 15 amino acids. Germline values: CDR1 MNHEY, CDR2 SMNVEV (reference sequence). TCRdb reworked the 5' RACE reads into one entry per CDR3 protein, no DNA. The specimen's table records about 370,000 distinct CDR3 sequences. This TCR came from a woman aged 45-65 years in good health. The chain recombines TRBV27 with TRBJ1-1; TCRdb gives TRBD1 as the D gene, but with no DNA this cannot be confirmed. Source material: blood T cells: a sorted CD56 or NKG2C T cell subset, CD4+ or CD8+ T cells, or bulk PBMC T cells (not recorded which). The CDR3 loop reads CASRDDRGLNTEAFF.